This T cell receptor beta chain originates from a study of CD8 T cells in ankylosing spondylitis. General observations from the study: Eight or nine highly homologous variants made up a TCR beta motif that seemed to typify ankylosing spondylitis blood.

This clonotype was detected once. Its antigen is unknown. A junction boundary mismatches the germline segment, possibly from a read error. Germline values: CDR1 SGHRS, CDR2 YFSETQ. The CDR3 extends over 14 amino acids. TCRdb analysed the 5' RACE reads with MiXCR anew, one entry per CDR3 protein. The sample holds fewer than 400,000 distinct CDR3 sequences; 20% to 25% are singletons and the top ten take 16%. The chain carries TRBV5-1 and TRBJ2-1; 9 bases align to TRBD1. This sequence originates from a male donor with ankylosing spondylitis. The sample was blood, either unsorted or a sorted T cell fraction (not recorded which). CDR3 protein: CARSWGQGLNEQFF. The CDR3 DNA is TGCGCCAGAAGCTGGGGACAGGGCTTGAATGAGCAGTTCTTC. Together with reference TRBV5-1 and TRBJ2-1, the CDR3 gives the full variable domain: KAGVTQTPRYLIKTRGQQVTLSCSPISGHRSVSWYQQTPGQGLQFLFEYFSETQRNKGNFPGRFSGRQFSNSRSEMNVSTLELGDSALYLCARSWGQGLNEQFFGPGTRLTVL.